A single sample gave rise to the 27 T cell receptor beta chains below, sequenced in a study of glioma-infiltrating T cells after dendritic cell vaccination. Only in-frame clones appear in the TCRdb table, and some are missing; sequencing was by immunoSEQ multiplex PCR. The sample holds about 82,000 clones, 70% to 90% seen once. Here the sequenced sample was blood, taken before dendritic cell vaccination. The receptors come from a human donor with glioblastoma.

This clone was counted a single time. The chain links TRBV11-2 to TRBJ2-1, with 9 bases aligning to TRBD2. J lost 3 bases, V lost 7 bases, and 4 bases had no gene match. CDR1 and CDR2 from the germline V gene are SGHAT and FQNNGV. The CDR3 totals 14 residues. CDR3 sequence: CASNPSGDYNEQFF. CDR3 sequence (DNA): TGTGCCAGCAACCCTAGCGGGGACTACAATGAGCAGTTCTTC.

The chain is built from TRBV5-5 and TRBJ2-2; the D gene is possibly TRBD2 (6 bases). The CDR3 is 15 amino acids. V was pared by 2 bases and J by 7 bases, with 15 bases between. Germline lookup yields CDR1 SGHKS and CDR2 YYEKEE (reference sequence). CDR3 protein: CASSLTAGFVGELFF. The CDR3 DNA is TGTGCCAGCAGCTTAACCGCGGGGTTCGTCGGGGAGCTGTTTTTT. Complete variable domain (other parts from reference TRBV5-5 and TRBJ2-2): DAGVTQSPTHLIKTRGQQVTLRCSPISGHKSVSWYQQVLGQGPQFIFQYYEKEERGRGNFPDRFSARQFPNYSSELNVNALLLGDSALYLCASSLTAGFVGELFFGEGSRLTVL.

This clone appeared once. V gene TRBV6-6 combines with J gene TRBJ1-6; no clear D gene. The ends were cut back, 8 bases at V and 8 bases at J, with 10 bases in the middle. CDR3 length equals 12 residues. Germline CDR1 MNHNY, CDR2 SVGAGI (reference sequence). This CDR3 is CASRHADSPLHF. CDR3 nucleotide sequence: TGTGCCAGCCGGCATGCGGATTCACCCCTCCACTTT.

The J gene is TRBJ2-2, the V gene TRBV19; 7 bases line up with TRBD1. Trimming cost V 6 bases and J 9 bases; bases outside gene matches: 7. Germline CDR1 reads LNHDA; CDR2 reads SQIVND (reference sequence). The CDR3 is 13 amino acids. The DNA for the CDR3 is TGTGCCAGTAGGAGACAGGGTCGGAGGGAGCTGTTTTTT. Its protein is CASRRQGRRELFF.

V usage is TRBV9 and J usage is TRBJ1-3; a possible D gene is TRBD1 (6 bases). The CDR3 extends over 14 amino acids. In germline, CDR1 is SGDLS, CDR2 YYNGEE. V was pared by 3 bases and J by 1 base, with 8 bases between. CDR3 bases: TGTGCCAGCAGCGGAACAGGGTCTGGAAACACCATATATTTT. Amino acids: CASSGTGSGNTIYF. Variable domain in full (rest from reference TRBV9 and TRBJ1-3): DSGVTQTPKHLITATGQRVTLRCSPRSGDLSVYWYQQSLDQGLQFLIQYYNGEERAKGNILERFSAQQFPDLHSELNLSSLELGDSALYFCASSGTGSGNTIYFGEGSWLTVV.

The chain combines TRBV7-2 with TRBJ2-3; TRBD2 matches 13 bases. CDR1 and CDR2 (germline): SGHTA, FQGNSA. CDR3 length: 15 amino acids. J lost 4 bases, V lost 3 bases, and 1 base had no gene match. As DNA, the CDR3 is TGTGCCAGCAGCTTTGGACTAGCGGGAGCAGATACGCAGTATTTT. Protein sequence: CASSFGLAGADTQYF.

The genes are TRBV27 and TRBJ2-7; 9 bases are shared with TRBD1. The CDR3 extends over 17 amino acids. CDR1 is MNHEY, CDR2 SMNVEV, per germline (reference sequence). Trimming removed 6 bases from V and 4 bases from J; junction bases left unmatched: 16. CDR3 bases: TGTGCCAGCAGCCGTAAAACACCGGGACAGGGAGGGTACGAGCAGTACTTC. Its protein is CASSRKTPGQGGYEQYF.

This chain uses TRBV9 with TRBJ1-1; a weak D match, TRBD1 (5 bases). This CDR3 region has 14 residues. CDR1 SGDLS and CDR2 YYNGEE come from the germline V gene. Deletions cut 3 bases from V and 0 bases from J, with 9 bases between. The CDR3 region has the DNA TGTGCCAGCAGCGCCCAGGGCCTGAACACTGAAGCTTTCTTT. It specifies CASSAQGLNTEAFF.

This clone was seen just once. The chain links TRBV10-1 to TRBJ2-5, with 9 nucleotides matching TRBD1. The J call may be wrong; the DNA end is better matched by TRBJ2-7. This CDR3 comprises 13 residues. Germline V gene lookup returns CDR1 WNHNN and CDR2 SYGVQD (reference sequence). This chain's CDR3 is CASSLTGGYEQYF. The CDR3 DNA follows: TGCGCCAGCAGCCTGACAGGGGGCTACGAGCAGTACTTC.

V and J are TRBV11-3 and TRBJ2-5; 12 bases fit TRBD2. This CDR3 has 17 residues. Germline CDR1 SGHNT, CDR2 YENEEA. The V gene end was trimmed by 5 bases and the J gene end by 4 bases; junction bases not matched to a gene: 11. CDR3 nucleotides: TGTGCCAGCAGCACCCGACTAGCGGGAGATATTTTAGAGACCCAGTACTTC. Its translation: CASSTRLAGDILETQYF.

The genes are TRBV28 and TRBJ2-3, with a possible D match to TRBD1 (5 bases). CDR1 is MDHEN, CDR2 SYDVKM, per germline. V was trimmed by 4 bases and J by 3 bases, leaving 14 bases between them. The CDR3 contains 15 residues. CDR3 nucleotides: TGTGCCAGCAGTTGGGGCGCCCTCCGGACAGATACGCAGTATTTT. It encodes CASSWGALRTDTQYF.

V gene TRBV6-6 combines with J gene TRBJ1-4; D possibly corresponds to TRBD1 (5 bases). Germline V gene lookup returns CDR1 MNHNY and CDR2 SVGAGI (reference sequence). The CDR3 runs 16 residues. Trimming removed 3 bases at V and 8 bases at J, with 19 bases between. CDR3 region: CASSYSGGVSGEKLFF. CDR3 nucleotides: TGTGCCAGCAGTTATTCGGGGGGGGTTAGCGGGGAAAAACTGTTTTTT.

The J gene is TRBJ1-1, the V gene TRBV9; a weak D match, TRBD1 (6 bases). CDR3 length: 16 residues. CDR1 is SGDLS and CDR2 is YYNGEE in the germline V gene. Trimming removed 4 bases from V and 0 bases from J, with 16 bases in between. For the CDR3, the DNA is TGTGCCAGCAGCCCCTTTGAGAGGGGGATGAACACTGAAGCTTTCTTT. This translates into CASSPFERGMNTEAFF.

The CDR3 DNA sequence: TGTGCCAGCTCACCTCGGCCGGTGGCGGGGACAGCTCCCGGGGAGCTGTTTTTT. It encodes CASSPRPVAGTAPGELFF. The chain uses TRBV18 and TRBJ2-2; D might be TRBD1 (7 bases). Deletions cut 3 bases from V and 6 bases from J, with 23 bases between. The germline V gene has CDR1 KGHSH and CDR2 LQKENI. The CDR3 extends over 18 amino acids. Supplemented by reference TRBV18 and TRBJ2-2, the full variable domain reads NAGVMQNPRHLVRRRGQEARLRCSPMKGHSHVYWYRQLPEEGLKFMVYLQKENIIDESGMPKERFSAEFPKEGPSILRIQQVVRGDSAAYFCASSPRPVAGTAPGELFFGEGSRLTVL.

This clone was counted between two and nine times. The rearrangement joins TRBV6-6 to TRBJ1-1; D is undetermined. This CDR3 is built from 16 residues. V lost 0 bases and J lost 1, with 12 bases in between. Per the germline V gene, CDR1 is MNHNY and CDR2 is SVGAGI (reference sequence). The CDR3 spells CASSYSPPGQNTEAFF. The DNA for the CDR3 is TGTGCCAGCAGTTACTCCCCGCCAGGCCAGAACACTGAAGCTTTCTTT.

The V gene is TRBV7-2, the J gene TRBJ2-5; 13 nucleotides align to TRBD2. With 5 bases clipped from V and 4 bases from J, the junction kept 4 bases outside the gene matches. This CDR3 has 15 residues. Germline V CDR1 and CDR2: SGHTA, FQGNSA. The CDR3 sequence: CASSPTSGGGETQYF. The CDR3 bases are TGTGCCAGCAGCCCCACTAGCGGGGGGGGAGAGACCCAGTACTTC.

A word on this clone: The junction shows a germline mismatch at one end, possibly a read error. This sample includes further DNA sequences coding for the same CDR3. The CDR3: CASSYRQGKERYGYTF. CDR3 DNA: TGTGCCAGCAGTTACCGGCAGGGAAAAGAAAGATATGGTTACACCTTC. The chain recombines TRBV6-5 with TRBJ1-2, with TRBD1 as a possible D gene (5 bases). Germline V gene data show CDR1 as MNHEY and CDR2 as SVGAGI. This CDR3 has 16 residues.

This chain joins TRBV9 and TRBJ2-7; a weak D match, TRBD2 (6 bases). V was trimmed by 0 bases and J by 3 bases, leaving 13 bases between them. Germline-derived CDR1 and CDR2 are SGDLS and YYNGEE. The CDR3 is 15 residues long. CDR3 in DNA: TGTGCCAGCAGCGTAGCCACCGGGGGAGGCTACGAGCAGTACTTC. Its protein is CASSVATGGGYEQYF.

The CDR3: CASSILAGNQETQYF. As DNA, the CDR3 is TGTGCCAGTAGTATTCTAGCGGGGAATCAAGAGACCCAGTACTTC. The chain is built from TRBV19 and TRBJ2-5, with 9 bases aligning to TRBD2. With V trimmed by 3 bases and J by 2 bases, 4 bases remained unmatched. The length of the CDR3 is 15 residues. Germline V gene sequence: CDR1 LNHDA, CDR2 SQIVND (reference sequence).

The V call is TRBV19, the J call TRBJ1-5, with D unclear. V shed 7 bases and J shed 3 bases, with 10 bases lying between them. The CDR3 spans 13 residues. Germline CDR1 and CDR2: LNHDA and SQIVND (reference sequence). CDR3 DNA sequence: TGTGCCAGTAATAACAGCCCCAATCAGCCCCAGCATTTT. This encodes CASNNSPNQPQHF.

This clone was found a few times. V is TRBV5-8 and J is TRBJ2-1; D gene ambiguous. Germline CDR1 reads SGHTS; CDR2 reads YDEGEE. The V end was cut by 1 base, the J end by 7 bases, with 15 bases between. The CDR3 has 15 residues. This CDR3 reads CASSLFGRGSNEQFF. The CDR3 DNA reads TGTGCCAGCAGCTTGTTCGGCCGAGGTTCGAATGAGCAGTTCTTC.

This rearrangement joins TRBV11-2 to TRBJ2-5; a weak D match, TRBD2 (6 bases). The germline CDR1 and CDR2 sequences are SGHAT and FQNNGV. There are 15 residues in the CDR3. V lost 2 bases to trimming and J lost 2 bases, with 12 bases between them. The CDR3 is CASSLRGAEQETQYF. The CDR3 nucleotides are TGTGCCAGCAGCTTACGCGGGGCAGAACAAGAGACCCAGTACTTC.

This clone was detected only a few times. The chain recombines TRBV5-1 with TRBJ2-7, with 9 bases identical to TRBD2. Trimming removed 2 bases from V and 0 bases from J; junction bases left unmatched: 9. CDR3 length: 17 amino acids. Germline V lookup: CDR1 SGHRS, CDR2 YFSETQ. The CDR3 DNA reads TGCGCCAGCAGCTTTGCCAGCGGGGGGCCAAACTCCTACGAGCAGTACTTC. Translation gives CASSFASGGPNSYEQYF. The whole variable domain, remainder taken from reference TRBV5-1 and TRBJ2-7, is KAGVTQTPRYLIKTRGQQVTLSCSPISGHRSVSWYQQTPGQGLQFLFEYFSETQRNKGNFPGRFSGRQFSNSRSEMNVSTLELGDSALYLCASSFASGGPNSYEQYFGPGTRLTVT.

This chain connects TRBV11-3 to TRBJ1-1; perhaps TRBD1 as D (5 bases). The germline V and J ends were trimmed by 5 bases and 3 bases, with 16 bases remaining between them. Germline V gives CDR1 SGHNT, CDR2 YENEEA. The CDR3 runs to 15 residues. The CDR3 reads CASSPGGGVYTEAFF. CDR3 nucleotides: TGTGCCAGCAGCCCCGGTGGAGGGGTCTACACTGAAGCTTTCTTT.

V is TRBV9 and J is TRBJ2-2; 9 nucleotides match TRBD1. Germline V lookup: CDR1 SGDLS, CDR2 YYNGEE. V lost 3 bases to trimming and J lost 4 bases; unmatched junction nucleotides: 10. This CDR3 is built from 17 residues. This CDR3 is CASSAGTGRWSTGELFF. CDR3 nucleotides: TGTGCCAGCAGCGCAGGGACAGGGCGTTGGAGCACCGGGGAGCTGTTTTTT.

The gene calls are TRBV10-3 and TRBJ1-4; 10 bases are a match to TRBD1. CDR3 length: 16 residues. Germline values: CDR1 ENHRY, CDR2 SYGVKD. V lost 0 bases and J lost 8; bases outside the gene matches: 6. CDR3 sequence reads: CAISESGTGAQEKLFF. For the CDR3, the DNA is TGTGCCATCAGTGAGTCAGGGACAGGGGCTCAGGAAAAACTGTTTTTT.

The chain employs TRBV19 and TRBJ2-1, with TRBD2 matching 8 bases. The CDR3 is 15 amino acids. V lost 6 bases to trimming and J lost 0 bases; unmatched junction nucleotides: 4. Germline assignment: CDR1 LNHDA and CDR2 SQIVND (reference sequence). The DNA of the CDR3 is TGTGCCAGTAGCGGGGGGGGGAGCTCCTACAATGAGCAGTTCTTC. Amino acids: CASSGGGSSYNEQFF.